The rows below give T cell receptor beta chains drawn from one sample of a study of OX40 agonist ivuxolimab in advanced cancers. The method was immunoSEQ multiplex PCR; TCRdb's version includes in-frame clones alone and lacks a portion of them. The repertoire holds fewer than 45,000 clones, with around four fifths as singletons. This specimen consisted of CD4+ or CD8+ T cells sorted from blood, obtained in a trial of the OX40 agonist ivuxolimab. These receptors all come from an adult with an advanced solid tumor such as melanoma, head and neck, liver or kidney cancer. The CDR3 runs from the conserved cysteine through the conserved F or W. Each record gives: V gene, CDR3 length, D gene, clone size, J gene, CDR3 protein, CDR3 DNA. A D gene is named only where the DNA matches it firmly. Part of the rows lack a size; the others show once, few, many or a class for expanded clones.

TRBV19	12	-	-	TRBJ1-1	CASSTGWAEAFF	TGTGCCAGTAGTACAGGGTGGGCTGAAGCTTTCTTT
TRBV7-3	15	-	-	TRBJ2-3	CASSLNPEYTDTQYF	TGTGCCAGCAGCTTAAACCCAGAATACACAGATACGCAGTATTTT
TRBV11-2	13	-	-	TRBJ2-7	CASSLEPRSEQYF	TGTGCCAGCAGCTTAGAACCGAGATCCGAGCAGTACTTC
TRBV28	17	TRBD2	once	TRBJ2-3	CASSLNWREGGTDTQYF	TGTGCCAGCAGTTTAAACTGGCGGGAGGGAGGCACAGATACGCAGTATTTT
TRBV5-1	13	-	-	TRBJ1-1	CASSLEGGGEAFF	TGCGCCAGCAGCTTGGAAGGGGGAGGTGAAGCTTTCTTT
TRBV14	13	-	-	TRBJ1-1	CASSLGRYTEAFF	TGTGCCAGCAGTCTCGGACGGTACACTGAAGCTTTCTTT
TRBV30	14	TRBD2	few	TRBJ2-1	CARGTSGSYNEQFF	TGTGCCCGAGGGACCAGCGGGAGCTACAATGAGCAGTTCTTC
TRBV7-9	14	-	few	TRBJ1-1	CASRVAPQNTEAFF	TGTGCCAGCCGGGTTGCACCCCAGAACACTGAAGCTTTCTTT
TRBV5-1	14	-	once	TRBJ1-2	CASPWGEGSYGYTF	TGCGCCAGCCCCTGGGGGGAGGGGAGCTATGGCTACACCTTC
TRBV7-2	14	-	-	TRBJ1-5	CASSSLGGNQPQHF	TGTGCCAGCAGCTCCTTAGGTGGAAATCAGCCCCAGCATTTT
TRBV19	14	-	-	TRBJ1-1	CASSIDRGVTEAFF	TGTGCCAGTAGTATAGATCGGGGGGTTACTGAAGCTTTCTTT
TRBV25-1	14	-	-	TRBJ2-2	CASSVGSVAGELFF	TGTGCCAGCAGTGTCGGGTCGGTGGCCGGGGAGCTGTTTTTT
TRBV7-6	13	-	-	TRBJ1-1	CASSFREGTEAFF	TGTGCCAGCAGCTTTCGAGAGGGCACTGAAGCTTTCTTT
TRBV28	13	-	-	TRBJ1-1	CASRRTGRGEAFF	TGTGCCAGCAGGAGAACGGGTCGGGGCGAAGCTTTCTTT
TRBV19	15	-	-	TRBJ2-1	CASSIGDWAYNEQFF	TGTGCCAGTAGTATTGGAGATTGGGCCTACAATGAGCAGTTCTTC
TRBV11-2	15	TRBD1	-	TRBJ2-1	CASRAGTGDYNEQFF	TGTGCCAGCAGAGCCGGGACAGGGGACTACAATGAGCAGTTCTTC
TRBV1	21	-	-	TRBJ2-1	CTSSREFPPGPSSRTYNEQFF	TGCACCAGCAGCCGAGAATTTCCTCCGGGACCTTCAAGCCGGACCTACAATGAGCAGTTCTTC
TRBV18	14	-	-	TRBJ1-1	CASSPREGVAEAFF	TGTGCCAGCTCACCTCGGGAAGGGGTCGCTGAAGCTTTCTTT
TRBV2	15	TRBD1	few	TRBJ1-2	CASSRPGQGNYGYTF	TGTGCCAGCAGCCGACCCGGACAGGGGAACTATGGCTACACCTTC
TRBV11-3	16	TRBD1	-	TRBJ2-7	CASSLVSRTGVYEQYF	TGTGCCAGCAGCTTAGTGTCCCGGACAGGGGTCTACGAGCAGTACTTC
TRBV7-9	15	-	-	TRBJ2-7	CASSPNPGTFYEQYF	TGTGCCAGCAGCCCGAATCCCGGGACTTTTTACGAGCAGTACTTC
TRBV5-6	14	TRBD1	few	TRBJ1-2	CASSYNQGAGGYTF	TGTGCCAGCAGTTACAATCAGGGGGCGGGCGGCTACACCTTC
TRBV11-3	14	-	-	TRBJ2-7	CASSLVVSLNEQYF	TGTGCCAGCAGCTTAGTTGTCAGTTTAAACGAGCAGTACTTC
TRBV18	14	-	-	TRBJ1-1	CASSPKLENTEAFF	TGTGCCAGCTCACCTAAACTTGAGAACACTGAAGCTTTCTTT
TRBV7-8	15	-	once	TRBJ2-2	CASSPGLFYTGELFF	TGTGCCAGCAGCCCCGGACTATTTTACACCGGGGAGCTGTTTTTT
TRBV11-3	12	-	-	TRBJ2-1	CASTLGSHEQFF	TGTGCCAGCACCCTCGGGAGCCATGAGCAGTTCTTC